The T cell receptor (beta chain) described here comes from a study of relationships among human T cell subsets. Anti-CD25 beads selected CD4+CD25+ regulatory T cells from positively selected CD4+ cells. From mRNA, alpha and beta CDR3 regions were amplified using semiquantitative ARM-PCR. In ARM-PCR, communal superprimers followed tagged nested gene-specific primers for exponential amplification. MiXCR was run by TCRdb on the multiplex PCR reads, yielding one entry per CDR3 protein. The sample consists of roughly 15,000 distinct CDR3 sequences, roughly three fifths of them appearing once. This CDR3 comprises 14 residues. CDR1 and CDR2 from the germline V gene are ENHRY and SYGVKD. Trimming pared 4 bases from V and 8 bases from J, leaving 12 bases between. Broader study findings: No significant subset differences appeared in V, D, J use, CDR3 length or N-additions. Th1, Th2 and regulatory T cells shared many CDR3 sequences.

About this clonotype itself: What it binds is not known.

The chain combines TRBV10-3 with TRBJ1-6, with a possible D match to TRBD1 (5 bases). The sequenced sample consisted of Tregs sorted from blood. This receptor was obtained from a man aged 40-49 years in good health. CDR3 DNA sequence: TGTGCCATCAGTGTCAAGGGGAAGGATTCACCCCTCCACTTT. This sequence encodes CAISVKGKDSPLHF.